These 15 T cell receptor beta chains came from one sample sequenced in a study of cytomegalovirus exposure and HLA in healthy donors. Use of 60 Vbeta and 13 Jbeta primers characterized the PCR. The repertoire was sequenced with immunoSEQ multiplex PCR; TCRdb's copy has only in-frame clones and lacks some. The sample shows under 200,000 clones, 68% of them seen only once. The specimen was PBMCs. The source is a man between 45 and 60 years old in good health and CMV-seronegative.

V is TRBV6-4 and J is TRBJ2-3; possibly TRBD1 for D (6 bases). Germline V gene lookup returns CDR1 MRHNA and CDR2 SNTAGT. The CDR3 contains 14 residues. Trimming cost V 9 bases and J 4 bases, with 17 bases left between them. The CDR3 spells CASNRDIFPDTQYF. CDR3 nucleotides: TGTGCCAGTAATCGGGACATTTTTCCAGATACGCAGTATTTT.

The rearrangement joins TRBV5-5 to TRBJ2-7; the D gene is possibly TRBD2 (5 bases). Germline CDR1 and CDR2: SGHKS and YYEKEE (reference sequence). There are 13 residues in the CDR3. The V end lost 3 bases, the J end lost 4 bases, and 11 bases lay between the germline ends. The CDR3 DNA sequence: TGTGCCAGCAGCTCCCCCTGGAGGTACGAGCAGTACTTC. Residues: CASSSPWRYEQYF.

V and J are TRBV7-2 and TRBJ2-7, with 7 bases matching TRBD1. Trimming took 0 bases from V and 2 from J; bases not matched to a gene: 7. The CDR3 is made up of 16 amino acids. Germline loops: CDR1 SGHTA, CDR2 FQGNSA. CDR3 in amino acids: CASSLARSTGAYEQYF. The CDR3 nucleotides read TGTGCCAGCAGCTTAGCCCGTTCTACAGGGGCCTACGAGCAGTACTTC.

This clone appeared a few times. V gene TRBV6-5 combines with J gene TRBJ2-1; no definite D call. Germline V gives CDR1 MNHEY, CDR2 SVGAGI. The CDR3 contains 13 residues. The V end lost 0 bases, the J end lost 7 bases, and 7 bases lay between the germline ends. The CDR3 sequence is CASSYSQRNEQFF. The CDR3 bases are TGTGCCAGCAGTTACTCCCAGAGGAATGAGCAGTTCTTC.

This clone was recorded a few times. The V call is TRBV6-1, the J call TRBJ1-1, with D perhaps matching TRBD1 (5 bases). The length of the CDR3 is 16 residues. V was trimmed by 0 bases and J by 2 bases, leaving 13 bases between them. CDR1 and CDR2 (germline): MNHNS, SASEGT. The CDR3 sequence: CASSEALRQGNTEAFF. The DNA of the CDR3 is TGTGCCAGCAGTGAAGCGCTTCGGCAGGGTAACACTGAAGCTTTCTTT.

The chain combines TRBV4-1 with TRBJ1-2, with 7 bases matching TRBD1. Per the germline V gene, CDR1 is MGHRA and CDR2 is YSYEKL. Germline trimming cut 3 bases from V and 3 bases from J; bases unmatched to any gene: 7. The CDR3 has 15 residues. The CDR3 bases are TGCGCCAGCAGCCAGAAACCCCAGGGGGACTATGGCTACACCTTC. Protein: CASSQKPQGDYGYTF.

The genes are TRBV4-1 and TRBJ1-4; TRBD1 might be the D (5 bases). The CDR3 consists of 15 residues. With 6 bases removed from V and 13 bases from J, the gap between germline ends came to 24 bases. Germline CDR1 is MGHRA and CDR2 is YSYEKL. CDR3 nucleotide sequence: TGCGCCAGCAGTGTCCGAGAGACAGCGCCTCGAGGACTGTTTTTT. Translated, it gives CASSVRETAPRGLFF.

V and J are TRBV18 and TRBJ1-5; TRBD1 matches at 7 bases. Looked up from germline, CDR1 is KGHSH and CDR2 is LQKENI. V lost 0 bases and J lost 3; bases outside the gene matches: 11. This CDR3 has 18 residues. In DNA form, the CDR3 reads TGTGCCAGCTCACCACCAAACCGGGACAGTAGTCTCAATCAGCCCCAGCATTTT. Translating gives CASSPPNRDSSLNQPQHF.

In the case of this clone: The CDR3 carries no conserved terminal phenylalanine or tryptophan, so it likely arises from a read error. The rearrangement links TRBV7-2 to TRBJ2-7; 11 bases are shared with TRBD2. Germline trimming cut 2 bases from V and 6 bases from J; bases unmatched to any gene: 3. The germline V gene has CDR1 SGHTA and CDR2 FQGNSA. This CDR3 is 14 amino acids long. This CDR3 is CASSLLAGGGEQYS. The CDR3 nucleotides read TGTGCCAGCAGCTTACTAGCGGGGGGTGGCGAGCAGTACTCC.

The chain is built from TRBV6-5 and TRBJ2-7; 9 nucleotides agree with TRBD2. This CDR3 has 16 amino acids. With V trimmed by 2 bases and J by 0 bases, 5 bases remained unmatched. CDR1 and CDR2 (germline): MNHEY, SVGAGI. The CDR3 protein is CASSYNQRGDSYEQYF. The CDR3 DNA follows: TGTGCCAGCAGTTACAACCAGCGGGGGGACTCCTACGAGCAGTACTTC.

The V call is TRBV6-1, the J call TRBJ2-3, with D uncertain. CDR3 length equals 15 residues. Trimming left V 2 bases short and J 0 bases short, with 9 bases between. Germline values: CDR1 MNHNS, CDR2 SASEGT. DNA for the CDR3: TGTGCCAGCAGTGAACACAGATCTAGCACAGATACGCAGTATTTT. Translated: CASSEHRSSTDTQYF.

J is TRBJ2-2 and V is TRBV19, with 7 bases that match TRBD1. This CDR3 is 15 amino acids long. V lost 7 bases to trimming and J lost 4 bases; unmatched junction nucleotides: 9. CDR1 LNHDA and CDR2 SQIVND come from the germline V gene (reference sequence). The CDR3 nucleotides read TGTGCCAGTACCCGAATGACAGGGAGCACCGGGGAGCTGTTTTTT. It translates to CASTRMTGSTGELFF.

The chain employs TRBV12-5 and TRBJ1-3, with D possibly TRBD1 on 6 matching bases. This CDR3 contains 15 residues. Trimming left V 0 bases short and J 7 bases short, with 13 bases between. The germline V gene has CDR1 LGHNT and CDR2 FRNRAP. The CDR3 loop is CASGLVTGTRNTIYF. The CDR3 DNA follows: TGTGCTAGTGGTTTGGTCACAGGGACGAGGAACACCATATATTTT. Drawing the rest from reference TRBV12-5 and TRBJ1-3, the complete variable domain is DARVTQTPRHKVTEMGQEVTMRCQPILGHNTVFWYRQTMMQGLELLAYFRNRAPLDDSGMPKDRFSAEMPDATLATLKIQPSEPRDSAVYFCASGLVTGTRNTIYFGEGSWLTVV.

The chain couples TRBV7-2 to TRBJ1-2, with D uncertain. V was shortened by 5 bases and J by 0 bases, with 10 bases between the two germline ends. The germline V gene encodes CDR1 SGHTA and CDR2 FQGNSA. The CDR3 spans 14 residues. Here the CDR3 reads CASSGQVSNYGYTF. CDR3 DNA: TGTGCCAGCAGCGGTCAGGTTTCTAACTATGGCTACACCTTC.

The rearrangement links TRBV5-1 to TRBJ2-3; 7 bases map to TRBD1. Trimming cost V 0 bases and J 6 bases; bases outside gene matches: 4. The germline gives CDR1 SGHRS, CDR2 YFSETQ. The CDR3 loop spans 14 amino acids. CDR3 protein: CASSLEGGYDTQYF. In DNA form, the CDR3 reads TGCGCCAGCAGCTTGGAAGGGGGCTATGATACGCAGTATTTT.